This TCR beta chain was sequenced for a study of cytomegalovirus exposure and HLA in healthy donors. General study results and limits: Segments of the TCR beta V type were, in most cases, productive about 90% or about 30% of the time in an earlier analysis.

Comments on this clone: What it binds is unknown.

The PCR was carried out with 60 Vbeta primers and 13 Jbeta primers. Data came from immunoSEQ multiplex PCR; TCRdb stores just in-frame clones and leaves some out. The sample lists roughly 34,000 clones, around three quarters occurring once. There are 13 residues in the CDR3. V shed 5 bases and J shed 4 bases, with 9 bases lying between them. Per germline, CDR1 SNHLY and CDR2 FYNNEI. The material sequenced was PBMCs. The chain uses TRBV2 and TRBJ2-1, with a tentative D call TRBD2 (5 bases). The sequence was collected from a male donor in good health and CMV-seronegative. In DNA, the CDR3 is TGTGCCAGCAGTCCACCGGGGTACAATGAGCAGTTCTTC. Amino acids: CASSPPGYNEQFF.